Shown below are 13 T cell receptor beta chains from a single sample sequenced in a study of cytomegalovirus exposure and HLA in healthy donors. 60 Vbeta and 13 Jbeta primers were used in PCR. TCRdb's table, derived via immunoSEQ multiplex PCR, lists solely in-frame clones and lacks some. The sample includes more than 150,000 clones, approximately 81% of them seen just once. Sequencing used PBMCs. These receptors were obtained from a young woman in good health and CMV-seronegative.

The gene calls are TRBV27 and TRBJ2-7; D is undetermined. Trimming stripped 6 bases from V and 2 bases from J, with 11 bases between. Germline CDR1 and CDR2: MNHEY and SMNVEV (reference sequence). This CDR3 is 13 amino acids long. CDR3 amino acids: CASSAVSPYEQYF. The CDR3 coding sequence is TGTGCCAGCAGCGCGGTCAGCCCCTACGAGCAGTACTTC.

The gene calls are TRBV7-6 and TRBJ1-3; D gene uncertain. V was pared by 8 bases and J by 0 bases, with 8 bases between. CDR3 length: 13 residues. In germline, CDR1 is SGHVS, CDR2 FNYEAQ. The CDR3 loop reads CASAGFSGNTIYF. CDR3 bases: TGTGCCAGCGCGGGGTTCTCTGGAAACACCATATATTTT.

CDR3: CASSPGTGPIPLHF. DNA for the CDR3: TGTGCCAGCAGCCCCGGGACAGGCCCTATACCCCTCCACTTT. The genes are TRBV7-6 and TRBJ1-6, with 8 bases that match TRBD1. CDR1 and CDR2 from the germline V gene are SGHVS and FNYEAQ. With V trimmed by 5 bases and J by 12 bases, 9 bases remained unmatched. The CDR3 sequence is 14 residues long.

V usage is TRBV7-2 and J usage is TRBJ2-7; D may be TRBD2 (7 bases). Germline V lookup: CDR1 SGHTA, CDR2 FQGNSA. V lost 1 base and J 0 bases, leaving 13 bases between the germline ends. CDR3 length equals 16 residues. CDR3 DNA sequence: TGTGCCAGCAGCTTAGTCGGGGGGCCCGACTCCTACGAGCAGTACTTC. This translates into CASSLVGGPDSYEQYF. The entire variable domain, with the rest obtained from reference TRBV7-2 and TRBJ2-7, is as follows: GAGVSQSPSNKVTEKGKDVELRCDPISGHTALYWYRQSLGQGLEFLIYFQGNSAPDKSGLPSDRFSAERTGGSVSTLTIQRTQQEDSAVYLCASSLVGGPDSYEQYFGPGTRLTVT.

This clone has only one observation. This chain links TRBV29-1 with TRBJ2-1; tentative D call: TRBD2 (5 bases). The V gene lost 3 bases and the J gene lost 0 bases, with 9 bases spanning the gap. The CDR3 consists of 14 residues. Germline V gene sequence: CDR1 SQVTM, CDR2 ANQGSEA. CDR3 sequence reads: CSVEGASSYNEQFF. In nucleotides, the CDR3 is TGCAGCGTTGAGGGAGCCAGCTCCTACAATGAGCAGTTCTTC.

The V call is TRBV19, the J call TRBJ2-3; D perhaps matches TRBD1 (5 bases). This CDR3 has 13 amino acids. Trimming removed 3 bases at V and 6 bases at J, with 10 bases between. CDR1 and CDR2 (germline): LNHDA, SQIVND (reference sequence). CDR3 bases: TGTGCCAGTAGTATGGGGCCCGGTGATACGCAGTATTTT. Translated: CASSMGPGDTQYF.

This clone occurred a few times. This rearrangement joins TRBV7-2 to TRBJ2-5; TRBD2 might be the D (7 bases). This CDR3 has 16 amino acids. Germline assignment: CDR1 SGHTA and CDR2 FQGNSA. Between the trimmed V and J ends, which lost 3 bases and 4 bases, there was a span of 18 bases. The DNA for the CDR3 is TGTGCCAGCAGCTTCGGGACTACCAAGGGGGGAGAGACCCAGTACTTC. This gives the protein CASSFGTTKGGETQYF. Variable domain in full (rest from reference TRBV7-2 and TRBJ2-5): GAGVSQSPSNKVTEKGKDVELRCDPISGHTALYWYRQSLGQGLEFLIYFQGNSAPDKSGLPSDRFSAERTGGSVSTLTIQRTQQEDSAVYLCASSFGTTKGGETQYFGPGTRLLVL.

The chain carries TRBV28 and TRBJ2-2, with D maybe TRBD1 (6 bases). CDR1 is MDHEN, CDR2 SYDVKM, per germline. Trimming removed 8 bases at V and 2 bases at J, with 21 bases between. The CDR3 contains 17 residues. In DNA, the CDR3 is TGTGCCAGCTACCCTGAGTATACGGGGACAAACACCGGGGAGCTGTTTTTT. Amino acids: CASYPEYTGTNTGELFF.

V gene TRBV28 combines with J gene TRBJ2-4; 8 positions agree with TRBD2. Germline V gene sequence: CDR1 MDHEN, CDR2 SYDVKM. The CDR3 has 16 amino acids. Losses at the gene ends were 4 bases for V and 0 bases for J; bases not matched to a gene: 5. The CDR3 DNA reads TGTGCCAGCAGTTGGGGACTAGAGCGAGCCAAAAACATTCAGTACTTC. Protein: CASSWGLERAKNIQYF.

The chain couples TRBV18 to TRBJ2-7, with 8 nucleotides matching TRBD2. The CDR3 totals 14 residues. The junction had 9 bases not matched to a gene; V was cut back by 3 bases and J by 8 bases. Germline-derived CDR1 and CDR2 are KGHSH and LQKENI. The CDR3 loop is CASSPPGGPLKQYF. The CDR3 DNA reads TGTGCCAGCTCACCCCCGGGAGGGCCCCTCAAGCAGTACTTC.

The chain carries TRBV4-1 and TRBJ1-5; D remains unclear. CDR1 and CDR2 (germline): MGHRA, YSYEKL. V was shortened by 1 base and J by 0 bases, with 7 bases between the two germline ends. The CDR3 loop spans 15 amino acids. Here the CDR3 reads CASSQGRVSNQPQHF. The CDR3, as DNA: TGCGCCAGCAGCCAAGGACGGGTTAGCAATCAGCCCCAGCATTTT.

The genes are TRBV18 and TRBJ2-7, with 7 bases that match TRBD2. Germline assignment: CDR1 KGHSH and CDR2 LQKENI. The CDR3 contains 16 residues. With 3 bases clipped from V and 3 bases from J, the junction kept 11 bases outside the gene matches. The CDR3 is CASSPPGRGKGYEQYF. CDR3 DNA sequence: TGTGCCAGCTCACCCCCGGGGAGGGGCAAGGGCTACGAGCAGTACTTC. The full variable domain, with the rest looked up from reference TRBV18 and TRBJ2-7, is NAGVMQNPRHLVRRRGQEARLRCSPMKGHSHVYWYRQLPEEGLKFMVYLQKENIIDESGMPKERFSAEFPKEGPSILRIQQVVRGDSAAYFCASSPPGRGKGYEQYFGPGTRLTVT.

This chain links TRBV30 with TRBJ1-1; a weak D match, TRBD1 (6 bases). V lost 3 bases and J 0 bases, leaving 11 bases between the germline ends. The CDR3 contains 14 residues. The V gene's germline CDR1 is GTSNPN and CDR2 SVGIG (reference sequence). CDR3 coding DNA: TGTGCCTGGAGGGGCACAGGGCTGAACACTGAAGCTTTCTTT. Amino acid sequence: CAWRGTGLNTEAFF.